This TCR beta chain appears in the sequencing data of a study of Graves' ophthalmopathy and Graves' hyperthyroidism listed by TCRdb under 2018. For the study in its entirety: Peripheral blood was collected at initial diagnosis, before any treatment. T-cell repertoires of thyroid tissue and blood were compared in 5 or 6 hyperthyroidism patients. A discovery set of 100 patients (43 ophthalmopathy, 55 to 60 stable hyperthyroidism) was enrolled to explore V-J signatures distinguishing ophthalmopathy from hyperthyroidism. An independent validation cohort comprised about 20 hyperthyroidism patients and about 16 patients who later progressed from hyperthyroidism to ophthalmopathy. The approximately 95 discovery patients were divided at random into training and test sets in a 7:3 ratio. To tell Graves' ophthalmopathy apart from Graves' hyperthyroidism, and to predict which patients would progress to ophthalmopathy, the study relied on TCR beta repertoire signatures. In total, 135 blood samples were TCR-sequenced: approximately 40 ophthalmopathy, some 80 hyperthyroidism and some 17 hyperthyroidism-to-ophthalmopathy patients. Following sample collection, hyperthyroidism patients were given methimazole at a starting dose of 30 mg daily, and ophthalmopathy patients were given high-dose intravenous methylprednisolone.

Stable hyperthyroidism was defined as no progression to ophthalmopathy within 18 months of follow-up. Hyperthyroidism patients were newly diagnosed, with disease duration under 2 months, and aged 18 to 65 years. Patients were excluded if they had other autoimmune diseases, uncontrolled infections, pregnancy or lactation. Diagnosis relied on clinical symptoms, serum thyroxine, TRAb, thyroid ultrasound and orbital computed tomography. Ficoll-Paque density gradient centrifugation was used to isolate PBMCs from about 9 ml of fresh peripheral blood. Total RNA was extracted using Trizol reagent, and RNA quality was checked on an Agilent 2100 Bioanalyzer. In this sample, this clonotype turned up a few times. Its cognate antigen has yet to be identified. No much larger clonotype is one base removed from it; base qualities were not supplied. V and J lose 8 bases and 7 bases, and a span of 20 bases separates them. The CDR3 has 14 amino acids, counting the end cysteine and phenylalanine. Only the CDR3 DNA stays, 42 bases, in frame from base 1.

Broad study findings and their caveats: The 13-signature model separated ophthalmopathy from stable hyperthyroidism with around 90% sensitivity and about 84% specificity in cross-validation, and 80%/75% in the test set. Among expanded thyroid clonotypes with frequency above 0.001, most also showed up in blood, which suggests that blood repertoires may reflect the thyroid immune response. In validation, the model predicted ophthalmopathy progression with 70.59% sensitivity and 72.22% specificity; roughly 12 predicted patients were CT-confirmed with GO in a median of around 6 months. Sample size was not predetermined statistically, and investigators were not blinded to group allocation.

For repertoire sequencing, the TCR beta CDR3 regions were amplified from RNA transcripts. The first round was an RT-PCR using HTBI primers with the Qiagen OneStep RT-PCR kit, and this first round was followed by a second-round multiplex PCR, then size selection and purification. The libraries underwent paired-end sequencing with 100 bp reads on an Illumina HiSeq2000. The authors' pipeline ran thus. SOAPnuke was used for read processing, and reads with adapters, uncalled bases, a mean Phred below 15, or no exact constant-primer or identifier match were discarded. High-quality paired reads were merged with COPE v1.2.5. Unique nucleotide sequences were defined as clonotypes and aligned to IMGT TRB V, D and J references using MiTCR v1.1. Only V-J combinations with frequency above 0.0001 were analysed, covering around 99% of repertoires. A TCR clonal expansion and chaos score per V-J combination was defined as the ratio of F50 clonal expansion to chaos observed in the TCRdist matrix. Welch's t-statistics and random forest were used to narrow the features down to about a dozen V-J combinations, which were then fed into a naive Bayes classifier. The similarity between thyroid and blood repertoires was quantified using the Morisita-Horn index. TCRdb trimmed public reads at Q25 via fastp, called clones via MiXCR and kept in-frame beta chains. One record per CDR3 amino acid sequence lists the most common genes and DNA. These V and J calls originate from TCRdb's pipeline instead of the authors' own analysis. In this sample the table shows just over 600,000 distinct CDR3 sequences, approximately 21% of which occur a single time. Roughly 7.4% of the sample lies in the top ten.

Input material: peripheral blood. Here the chain combines TRBV12-3 or TRBV12-4 and TRBJ2-5; no confident D gene assignment can be made. The receptor was derived from a woman between 18 and 30 years old with stable Graves' hyperthyroidism. Some clones in this sample may be carry-over from other donors' samples. Donor details come from another sample of the same person, matched by shared clones. The DNA reads TGTGCCAGCGCAGTCCGATCGGTAGCTGGGACCCAGTACTTC. It is translated as CASAVRSVAGTQYF.